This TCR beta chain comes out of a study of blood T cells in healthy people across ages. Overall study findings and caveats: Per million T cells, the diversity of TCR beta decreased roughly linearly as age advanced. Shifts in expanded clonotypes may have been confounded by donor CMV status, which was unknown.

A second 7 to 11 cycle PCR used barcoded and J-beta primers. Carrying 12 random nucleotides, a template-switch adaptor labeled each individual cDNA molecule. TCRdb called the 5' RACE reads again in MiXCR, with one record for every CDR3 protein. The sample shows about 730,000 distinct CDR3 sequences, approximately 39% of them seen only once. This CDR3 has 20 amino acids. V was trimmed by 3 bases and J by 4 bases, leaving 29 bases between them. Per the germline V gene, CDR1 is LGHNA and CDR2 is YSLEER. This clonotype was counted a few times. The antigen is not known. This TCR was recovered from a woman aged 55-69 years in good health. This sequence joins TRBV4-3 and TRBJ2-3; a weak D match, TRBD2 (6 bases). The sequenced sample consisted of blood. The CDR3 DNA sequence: TGCGCCAGCAGCCACCGGGAAGTGCGAGTCCTAGCGCGGACGGCAGATACGCAGTATTTT. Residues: CASSHREVRVLARTADTQYF.